This T cell receptor (beta chain) was documented in a study of a mutant IDH1 vaccine in newly diagnosed glioma. The assay was immunoSEQ multiplex PCR, and TCRdb's table has in-frame clones only and misses some. The table records tens of thousands of clones, 84% of them present only once. CDR1 and CDR2 from the germline V gene are PRHDT and FYEKMQ (reference sequence). CDR3 length: 15 residues. The ends lost 3 bases at V and 9 bases at J; junction bases unmatched: 11. The study, taken as a whole, reports: Variations in leading peripheral T cell clonotypes appeared to have no connection with pseudoprogression.

Time point of the sample: week 47, end of study. In every dose of vaccine, 300 ug of mutant IDH1 20-mer peptide was given alongside topical imiquimod. On this clone: The antigen is not known.

Sequenced here: PBMCs, sampled from a glioma patient whose treatment included an IDH1 peptide vaccine. The chain is built from TRBV13 and TRBJ1-1; 9 nucleotides agree with TRBD1. This receptor was identified in a woman younger than 45 with glioma. Some clones in this sample may be carry-over from other donors' samples. The chain's CDR3 is CASSLSTDRGSQAFF. As DNA, the CDR3 is TGTGCCAGCAGCTTGAGTACGGACAGGGGCTCGCAAGCTTTCTTT. Full variable domain (outside the CDR3, taken from reference TRBV13 and TRBJ1-1): AAGVIQSPRHLIKEKRETATLKCYPIPRHDTVYWYQQGPGQDPQFLISFYEKMQSDKGSIPDRFSAQQFSDYHSELNMSSLELGDSALYFCASSLSTDRGSQAFFGQGTRLTVV.